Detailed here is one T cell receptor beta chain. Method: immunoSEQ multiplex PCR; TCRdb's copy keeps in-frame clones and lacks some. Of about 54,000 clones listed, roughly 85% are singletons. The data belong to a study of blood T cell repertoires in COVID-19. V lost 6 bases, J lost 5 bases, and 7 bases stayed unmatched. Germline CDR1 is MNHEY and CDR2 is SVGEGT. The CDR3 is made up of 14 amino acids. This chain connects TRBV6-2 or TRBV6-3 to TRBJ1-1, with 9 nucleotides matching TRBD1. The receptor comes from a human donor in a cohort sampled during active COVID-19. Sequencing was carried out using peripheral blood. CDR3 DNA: TGTGCCAGCAGCATGACAGGGGGTAGAACTGAAGCTTTCTTT. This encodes CASSMTGGRTEAFF.